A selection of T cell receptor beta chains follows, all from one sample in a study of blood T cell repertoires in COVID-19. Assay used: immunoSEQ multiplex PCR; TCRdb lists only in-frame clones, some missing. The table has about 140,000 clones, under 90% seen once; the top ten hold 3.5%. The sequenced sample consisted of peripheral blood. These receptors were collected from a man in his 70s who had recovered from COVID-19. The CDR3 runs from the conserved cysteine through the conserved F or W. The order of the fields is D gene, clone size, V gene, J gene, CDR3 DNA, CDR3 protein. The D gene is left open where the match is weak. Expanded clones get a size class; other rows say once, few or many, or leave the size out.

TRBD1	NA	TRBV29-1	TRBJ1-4	TGCAGCGTTGTAGACAGGGTGTCTATAACTAATGAAAAACTGTTTTTT	CSVVDRVSITNEKLFF
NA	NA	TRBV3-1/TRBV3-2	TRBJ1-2	TGTGCCAGCAGCCAAGGGGGGGGCGCCTCGATTTATGGCTACACCTTC	CASSQGGGASIYGYTF
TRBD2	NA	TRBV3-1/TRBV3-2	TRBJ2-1	TGTGCCAGCAGCCATTTTCGTACTAGCGGCTACAATGAGCAGTTCTTC	CASSHFRTSGYNEQFF
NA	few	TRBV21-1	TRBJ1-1	TGTGCCAGCAGCAAAGTGGTAGCGGCAGTGTTTTGGAGGGATGAAGCTTTCTTT	CASSKVVAAVFWRDEAFF
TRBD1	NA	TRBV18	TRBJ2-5	TGTGCCAGCTCTGCCGGGACAGGGACGGTAAAGACCCAGTACTTC	CASSAGTGTVKTQYF
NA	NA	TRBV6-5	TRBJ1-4	TGTGCCAGCAGGCCCTCGGGAGGGTGGGAAAAACTGTTTTTT	CASRPSGGWEKLFF
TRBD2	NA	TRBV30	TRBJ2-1	TGTGCCTGGAGCGCCGGACTAGCGGGCTACAATGAGCAGTTCTTC	CAWSAGLAGYNEQFF
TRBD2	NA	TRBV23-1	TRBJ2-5	TGCGCCAGCTTGACTAGCGGAGACCAAGAGACCCAGTACTTC	CASLTSGDQETQYF
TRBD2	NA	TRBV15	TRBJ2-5	TGTGCCACCAGCACCCTAGCGGGAGTTGAGACCCAGTACTTC	CATSTLAGVETQYF
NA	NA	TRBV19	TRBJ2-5	TGTGCCAGTAGGCGACAGGCCTACGGAGGAGAGACCCAGTACTTC	CASRRQAYGGETQYF
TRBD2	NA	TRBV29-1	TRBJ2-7	TGCAGCGCCGTGCGGACTAGCGGGACCGGGCAGTACTTC	CSAVRTSGTGQYF
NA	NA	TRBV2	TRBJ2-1	TGTGCCAGAGACCCGACGACCACAGATGACAATGAGCAGTTCTTC	CARDPTTTDDNEQFF
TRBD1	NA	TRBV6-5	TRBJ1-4	TGTGCCAGCAGGAGGGGGCTCGCTAATGAAAAACTGTTTTTT	CASRRGLANEKLFF
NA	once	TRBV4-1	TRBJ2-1	TGCGCCAGCAGCCAAGATGCGGAAACGAACCTCGATTTCTTC	CASSQDAETNLDFF
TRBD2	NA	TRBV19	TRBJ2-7	TGTGCCAGTAGTATGGGCCGGACTAGCGGGATCTCCTACGAGCAGTACTTC	CASSMGRTSGISYEQYF
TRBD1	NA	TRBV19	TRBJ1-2	TGTGCCAGCAGCCGGGACAGAGCCTATGGCTACACCTTC	CASSRDRAYGYTF
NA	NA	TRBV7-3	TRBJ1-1	TGTGCCAGCAGCCCAGGCGCGGGAAACACTGAAGCTTTCTTT	CASSPGAGNTEAFF
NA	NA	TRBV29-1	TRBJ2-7	TGCAGCGTTGTAGGGCCTGGGGCTTACGAGCAGTACTTC	CSVVGPGAYEQYF
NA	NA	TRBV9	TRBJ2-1	TGTGCCAGCAGCGTGGCCTCAGGGAAAAGCTCCTACAATGAGCAGTTCTTC	CASSVASGKSSYNEQFF
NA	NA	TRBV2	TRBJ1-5	TGTGCCAGCAGTGCCAGGTTTCGTGTCGGCAATCAGCCCCAGCATTTT	CASSARFRVGNQPQHF
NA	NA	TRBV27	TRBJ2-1	TGTGCCAGCAGTTTATCGCGCGAAAGCTCCTACAATGAGCAGTTCTTC	CASSLSRESSYNEQFF
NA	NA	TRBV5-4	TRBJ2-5	TGTGCCAGCAGCTTGAGAGGCTCGCAAGAGACCCAGTACTTC	CASSLRGSQETQYF
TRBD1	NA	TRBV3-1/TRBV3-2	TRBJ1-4	TGTGCCAGCAGTCCACAGGGGGCGCTTAGGGAAAAACTGTTTTTT	CASSPQGALREKLFF
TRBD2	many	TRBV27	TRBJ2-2	TGTGCCAGCAGTTTGCGGGACGGGGGGTACACCGGGGAGCTGTTTTTT	CASSLRDGGYTGELFF
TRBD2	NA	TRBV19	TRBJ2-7	TGTGCCAGTAGTATAGGACTAGCGGGAGGATTTTACGAGCAGTACTTC	CASSIGLAGGFYEQYF
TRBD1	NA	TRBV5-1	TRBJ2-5	TGCGCCAGCAGCTTGGTGCCAGGGGGCCAAGAGACCCAGTACTTC	CASSLVPGGQETQYF
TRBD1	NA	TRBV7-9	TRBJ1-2	TGTGCCAGCAGCACCATGACAGGGATCTATGGCTACACCTTC	CASSTMTGIYGYTF
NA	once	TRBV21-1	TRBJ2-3	TGTGCCAGCAGCTCCCGGGACAACCCCCTATGCACAGATACGCAGTATTTT	CASSSRDNPLCTDTQYF
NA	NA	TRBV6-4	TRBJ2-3	TGTGCCAGCAGTGACTCATCGGGGAATACGCAGTATTTT	CASSDSSGNTQYF
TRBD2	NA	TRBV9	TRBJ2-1	TGTGCCAGCAGCGCTTTAGCGGGAACCGACAATGAGCAGTTCTTC	CASSALAGTDNEQFF
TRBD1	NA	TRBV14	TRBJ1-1	TGTGCCAGCAGCCAATTGACAGGGGGCTTGACTGAAGCTTTCTTT	CASSQLTGGLTEAFF
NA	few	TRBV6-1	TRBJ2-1	TGTGCCAGCAGTGAGTTTTGGGGCGGGGATGAGCAGTTCTTC	CASSEFWGGDEQFF
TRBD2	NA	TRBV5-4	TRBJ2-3	TGTGCCAGCAGCACTAAAAGCGGGGCAGATACGCAGTATTTT	CASSTKSGADTQYF
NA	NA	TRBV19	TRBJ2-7	TGTGCCAGTAGTTGGGACAGCGGACTAATACCCTACGAGCAGTACTTC	CASSWDSGLIPYEQYF
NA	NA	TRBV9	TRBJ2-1	TGTGCCAGCAGCGAGACCTCCTTGGATCGGGGGTTGAATGAGCAGTTCTTC	CASSETSLDRGLNEQFF
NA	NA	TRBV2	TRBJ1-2	TGTGCCAGCAGTGACCTCCGAGACAGTGATGGCTACACCTTC	CASSDLRDSDGYTF
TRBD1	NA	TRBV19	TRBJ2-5	TGTGCCAGCAGGGGGCGCGGAAGGGAGACCCAGTACTTC	CASRGRGRETQYF
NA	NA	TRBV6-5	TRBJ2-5	TGTGCCAGCAGTTCCCAACGGCAAGAGACCCAGTACTTC	CASSSQRQETQYF
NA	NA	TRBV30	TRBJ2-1	TGTGCCTGGAGTTCCCCCACGACTATCTTC	CAWSSPTTIF
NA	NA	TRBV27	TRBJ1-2	TGTGCCAGCAGTTCAACAGGGTATGGCTACACCTTC	CASSSTGYGYTF
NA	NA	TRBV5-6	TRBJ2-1	TGTGCCAGCAGCTTACAGGTGAATGAGCAGTTCTTC	CASSLQVNEQFF
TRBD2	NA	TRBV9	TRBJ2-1	TGTGCCAGCAGCGTAGGGAGCGGGAGTTCCTACAATGAGCAGTTCTTC	CASSVGSGSSYNEQFF
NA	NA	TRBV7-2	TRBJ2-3	TGTGCCAGCGCGGGCGGGACAGATACGCAGTATTTT	CASAGGTDTQYF
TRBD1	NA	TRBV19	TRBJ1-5	TGTGCCAGTAGTCCGGGGACAGGGTATAGCAATCAGCCCCAGCATTTT	CASSPGTGYSNQPQHF
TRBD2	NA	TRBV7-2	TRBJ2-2	TGTGCCAGCAGCGAAAGGACTAGTAGGGCCGGGGAGCTGTTTTTT	CASSERTSRAGELFF
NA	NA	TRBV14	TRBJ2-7	TGTGCCAGCAGCTCTAAGTATACAGGGTTGCAGTACTTC	CASSSKYTGLQYF
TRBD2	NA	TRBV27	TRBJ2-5	TGTGCCAGCAGTCGGGGAGCGGGAGGAGAGACCCAGTACTTC	CASSRGAGGETQYF
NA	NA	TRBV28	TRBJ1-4	TGTGCCAGCAGTTCGATCCCACAGGGAGTTGCAACTAATGAAAAACTGTTTTTT	CASSSIPQGVATNEKLFF
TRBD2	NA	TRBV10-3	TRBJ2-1	TGTGCCATCAGTGGACTAGCTGCCAATGAGCAGTTCTTC	CAISGLAANEQFF
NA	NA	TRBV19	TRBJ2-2	TGTGCCAGTAGTCCTCGACATAACCCGAACACCGGGGAGCTGTTTTTT	CASSPRHNPNTGELFF
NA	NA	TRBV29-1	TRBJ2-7	TGCAGCACCCTACAGGGTTACGAGCAGTACTTC	CSTLQGYEQYF
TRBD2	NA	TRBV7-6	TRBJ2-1	TGTGCCAGCACCCCCGCCGAACTAGCGGGAGGGGGGCAGTTCTTC	CASTPAELAGGGQFF
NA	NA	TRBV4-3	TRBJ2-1	TGCGCCAGCAGCCACGCAAACACCCGGAGGGGCAATGAGCAGTTCTTC	CASSHANTRRGNEQFF
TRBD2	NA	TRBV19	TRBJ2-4	TGTGCCAGTAGTCAGCCACCTAGCGGGGAATCCAAAAACATTCAGTACTTC	CASSQPPSGESKNIQYF